Listed below are T cell receptor beta chains from one sample, sequenced in a study of cytomegalovirus exposure and HLA in healthy donors. Some clones are missing from TCRdb's copy, which holds only in-frame ones; the method was immunoSEQ multiplex PCR. The top ten hold roughly 4.5% of the sample, which has 130,000 to 150,000 clones, roughly 89% seen once. The sequenced sample was PBMCs. The receptors were gathered from a man aged 18 to 35 in good health and CMV-seropositive. CDR3s include the opening cysteine and the closing phenylalanine or tryptophan.

TRBJ1-1 TRBV14 CASSYGVNTEAFF
TRBJ2-7 TRBV13 CASSLDQRQGYEQYF
TRBJ1-1 TRBV6-1 CASSEVPSGAFF
TRBJ2-7 TRBV15 CATSRATGNEQYF
TRBJ1-3 TRBV6-6 CASRDISSGNTIYF
TRBJ2-2 TRBV5-1 CASSPNRGTGELFF
TRBJ1-2 TRBV29-1 CSARGQANYGYTF
TRBJ2-1 TRBV4-1 CASSPLLDSPNEQFF
TRBJ2-3 TRBV5-1 CASSLRGLAQRTDTQYF
TRBJ1-4 TRBV6-5 CASSLSDFQGEKLFF
TRBJ2-7 TRBV6-1 CASSGADGVYEQYF
TRBJ2-5 TRBV27 CASSFRRSGGQETQYF
TRBJ1-5 TRBV6-1 CASSEGWAGGGQPQHF
TRBJ2-5 TRBV19 CASSTRTSGQETQYF
TRBJ1-1 TRBV19 CASSQQVNTEAFF